A single sample gave rise to the 22 T cell receptor beta chains below, sequenced in a study of siplizumab effects on memory and regulatory T cells (dated by TCRdb to the late 2010s). Library preparation was by the immunoSEQ multiplex PCR assay. TCRdb retrieved this table from immuneACCESS and kept in-frame rearrangements only. Not all clones are present; in checked studies, unresolved V genes account for under half, and no reason is known for the remainder. The sample table lists 100,000 or so clones, over 90% of them with a count of one. The ten largest clones take up 1% to 1.5% of the sample. Material for sequencing was non-Treg CD4+ T cells sorted from blood. Read against the paper, the sample's cell subset or site label means: FACS-sorted unstimulated CD4+ non-regulatory T cells. The receptors derive from a human donor in good health.

This chain joins TRBV7-9 and TRBJ2-5, with D possibly TRBD2 on 6 matching bases. The V end lost 5 bases, the J end lost 5 bases, and 21 bases lay between the germline ends. Germline CDR1 reads SEHNR; CDR2 reads FQNEAQ (reference sequence). The length of the CDR3 is 16 residues. CDR3: CASSPYRSGVGETQYF. In DNA form, the CDR3 reads TGTGCCAGCAGCCCGTACCGTAGCGGAGTGGGGGAGACCCAGTACTTC.

This clone was seen just once. The chain links TRBV5-4 to TRBJ2-7; 9 bases agree with TRBD1. This CDR3 is built from 15 residues. V shed 4 bases and J 6 bases; nucleotides not matched to a gene: 11. Germline V CDR1 and CDR2: SGHNT, YYREEE (reference sequence). The CDR3 sequence: CASSAPGTGFREQYF. The CDR3 DNA reads TGTGCCAGCAGCGCTCCCGGGACAGGGTTCCGCGAGCAGTACTTC.

The CDR3 reads CAISRSVGRTQETQYF. DNA for the CDR3: TGTGCCATCAGTCGGTCGGTGGGCCGAACCCAAGAGACCCAGTACTTC. The rearrangement uses TRBV10-3 and TRBJ2-5, with D unclear. Germline CDR1 reads ENHRY; CDR2 reads SYGVKD. Trimming took off 5 bases at V and 1 base at J, with 17 bases between the two ends. The CDR3 runs 16 residues.

The rearrangement links TRBV11-2 to TRBJ2-5; 9 bases line up with TRBD2. The V gene's germline CDR1 is SGHAT and CDR2 FQNNGV. With 0 bases clipped from V and 2 bases from J, the junction kept 13 bases outside the gene matches. CDR3 size: 19 residues. The CDR3 region has the DNA TGTGCCAGCAGCTTAGAGGGCACCAGACTAGCGGCCATGCAAGAGACCCAGTACTTC. It is translated as CASSLEGTRLAAMQETQYF.

This chain connects TRBV6-1 to TRBJ2-1; TRBD2 aligns across 11 bases. This CDR3 is 16 amino acids long. Trimming cost V 4 bases and J 4 bases; bases outside gene matches: 6. Germline V CDR1 and CDR2: MNHNS, SASEGT. CDR3 in DNA: TGTGCCAGCAGTGGATTAGCGGGAGGGAATTACAATGAGCAGTTCTTC. It specifies CASSGLAGGNYNEQFF.

The chain combines TRBV5-1 with TRBJ1-5, with TRBD1 as a possible D gene (6 bases). The V gene lost 1 base and the J gene lost 5 bases, with 13 bases spanning the gap. The length of the CDR3 is 15 residues. In germline, CDR1 is SGHRS, CDR2 YFSETQ. CDR3 DNA: TGCGCCAGCAGCTTGTGGCACAGGGACGATCAGCCCCAGCATTTT. It translates to CASSLWHRDDQPQHF. The full variable domain, in which reference TRBV5-1 and TRBJ1-5 provide the parts outside the CDR3, is KAGVTQTPRYLIKTRGQQVTLSCSPISGHRSVSWYQQTPGQGLQFLFEYFSETQRNKGNFPGRFSGRQFSNSRSEMNVSTLELGDSALYLCASSLWHRDDQPQHFGDGTRLSIL.

This chain uses TRBV6-1 with TRBJ2-3; TRBD2 matches at 9 bases. V was pared by 9 bases and J by 6 bases, with 7 bases of the junction left unmatched. CDR1 and CDR2 from the germline V gene are MNHNS and SASEGT. The CDR3 loop spans 13 amino acids. In DNA, the CDR3 is TGTGCCAGTAGCGGGAGAAGTCTTGATACGCAGTATTTT. Protein sequence: CASSGRSLDTQYF.

This clone was counted a few times. The CDR3 region has the DNA TGTGCCAGCAGCCGACTGAGCGGGACACAGTTCTTC. Translating gives CASSRLSGTQFF. The V gene is TRBV7-9, the J gene TRBJ2-1; possible D gene TRBD2, 7 bases. With 5 bases removed from V and 13 bases from J, the gap between germline ends came to 15 bases. The CDR3 covers 12 residues. Germline CDR1 reads SEHNR; CDR2 reads FQNEAQ (reference sequence).

The table lists this clone with a count of one. The chain couples TRBV7-9 to TRBJ2-1, with 9 bases aligning to TRBD2. Germline CDR1 and CDR2: SEHNR and FQNEAQ (reference sequence). V shed 5 bases, J shed 4 bases, and the junction held 12 bases outside the gene matches. This CDR3 has 17 residues. The CDR3 reads CASSARPGTSLYNEQFF. In DNA, the CDR3 is TGTGCCAGCAGCGCAAGACCCGGGACTAGCCTATACAATGAGCAGTTCTTC.

The gene calls are TRBV5-5 and TRBJ2-1; D gene uncertain. CDR1 and CDR2 from the germline V gene are SGHKS and YYEKEE (reference sequence). Between the trimmed V and J ends, which lost 2 bases and 10 bases, there was a span of 13 bases. There are 13 residues in the CDR3. CDR3 protein: CASSLLAPEEQFF. The DNA for the CDR3 is TGTGCCAGCAGCTTACTTGCCCCGGAGGAGCAGTTCTTC.

The J gene is TRBJ2-7, the V gene TRBV19; 7 bases agree with TRBD2. Germline V gives CDR1 LNHDA, CDR2 SQIVND (reference sequence). V lost 3 bases to trimming and J lost 4 bases; unmatched junction nucleotides: 6. CDR3 length: 14 residues. The CDR3 DNA reads TGTGCCAGTAGTATTCCGGGACTACCTTACGAGCAGTACTTC. It encodes CASSIPGLPYEQYF.

The rearrangement links TRBV5-4 to TRBJ2-7; weak D call: TRBD2 (5 bases). CDR3 length equals 15 residues. Germline-derived CDR1 and CDR2 are SGHNT and YYREEE (reference sequence). V lost 2 bases and J 1 base, leaving 13 bases between the germline ends. The CDR3: CASSLVSQRSYEQYF. CDR3 nucleotides: TGTGCCAGCAGCTTAGTCTCCCAGCGGTCCTACGAGCAGTACTTC. Variable domain in full (rest from reference TRBV5-4 and TRBJ2-7): ETGVTQSPTHLIKTRGQQVTLRCSSQSGHNTVSWYQQALGQGPQFIFQYYREEENGRGNFPPRFSGLQFPNYSSELNVNALELDDSALYLCASSLVSQRSYEQYFGPGTRLTVT.

The chain recombines TRBV21-1 with TRBJ2-7. TRBV21-1 is noted as a pseudogene. This CDR3 contains 14 residues. The CDR3 nucleotides read TGTGCCAGCACCCAGGGGACTTCCGTCGACGAGCAGTACTTC. This codes for CASTQGTSVDEQYF.

The chain combines TRBV10-1 with TRBJ2-7, with TRBD2 matching 11 bases. CDR1 and CDR2 from the germline V gene are WNHNN and SYGVQD (reference sequence). V dropped 3 bases and J dropped 3; count of bases not matched to a gene: 1. The CDR3 length is 14 residues. This chain's CDR3 is CASSETSGGYEQYF. CDR3 nucleotide sequence: TGCGCCAGCAGTGAAACTAGCGGGGGCTACGAGCAGTACTTC.

This sequence joins TRBV6-4 and TRBJ2-1; 7 positions agree with TRBD2. The germline CDR1 and CDR2 sequences are MRHNA and SNTAGT. V dropped 4 bases and J dropped 1; count of bases not matched to a gene: 1. This CDR3 has 14 residues. The DNA of the CDR3 is TGTGCCAGCAGTGCTAGCGGTTCCTACAATGAGCAGTTCTTC. This sequence encodes CASSASGSYNEQFF.

This clone has a single count. The CDR3 sequence is CAISETQGGSNQPQHF. CDR3 sequence (DNA): TGTGCCATCAGTGAGACCCAGGGAGGAAGCAATCAGCCCCAGCATTTT. This chain connects TRBV10-3 to TRBJ1-5, with a tentative D call TRBD1 (5 bases). V shed 2 bases and J shed 1 base, with 12 bases lying between them. Germline V gene data show CDR1 as ENHRY and CDR2 as SYGVKD. There are 16 residues in the CDR3.

This chain connects TRBV11-3 to TRBJ1-1; D gene uncertain. The CDR3 is 13 amino acids. CDR1 is SGHNT and CDR2 is YENEEA in the germline V gene. V was cut by 0 bases and J by 7 bases, with 9 bases left in between. The CDR3 loop is CASSLDRGNEAFF. The CDR3 region has the DNA TGTGCCAGCAGCTTAGATCGTGGCAATGAAGCTTTCTTT.

The chain recombines TRBV6-5 with TRBJ1-1; no clear D gene. This CDR3 has 13 residues. Germline V gene sequence: CDR1 MNHEY, CDR2 SVGAGI. Trimming stripped 2 bases from V and 4 bases from J, with 8 bases between. CDR3 sequence (DNA): TGTGCCAGCAGTTACAGGGAAGGCACTGAAGCTTTCTTT. Protein sequence: CASSYREGTEAFF.

CDR3 nucleotide sequence: TGTGCCACCAGCAGAGAGGGGTTGGCGGGAAGGGTTCAAGATACGCAGTATTTT. It yields the protein CATSREGLAGRVQDTQYF. The V and J genes are TRBV15 and TRBJ2-3, with D possibly being TRBD2 (6 bases). This CDR3 region has 18 residues. The germline gives CDR1 LNHNV, CDR2 YYDKDF (reference sequence). V was clipped by 0 bases and J by 5 bases, with 21 bases between them.

J is TRBJ2-5 and V is TRBV19; D tentatively reads TRBD1 or TRBD2 (6 bases each). Germline V CDR1 and CDR2: LNHDA, SQIVND (reference sequence). The germline V and J ends were trimmed by 4 bases and 5 bases, with 14 bases remaining between them. The CDR3 extends over 14 amino acids. The DNA for the CDR3 is TGTGCCAGTAGTAAGGGACAAAGCGGGGAGACCCAGTACTTC. Amino acid sequence: CASSKGQSGETQYF. The full variable domain, completed using reference TRBV19 and TRBJ2-5, is DGGITQSPKYLFRKEGQNVTLSCEQNLNHDAMYWYRQDPGQGLRLIYYSQIVNDFQKGDIAEGYSVSREKKESFPLTVTSAQKNPTAFYLCASSKGQSGETQYFGPGTRLLVL.

V gene TRBV19 combines with J gene TRBJ2-4, with D possibly being TRBD2 (6 bases). Per germline, CDR1 LNHDA and CDR2 SQIVND (reference sequence). Trimming pared 3 bases from V and 2 bases from J, leaving 14 bases between. The CDR3 contains 16 residues. For the CDR3, the DNA is TGTGCCAGTAGTATTTCGGGGGTTCTGACCAAAAACATTCAGTACTTC. It is translated as CASSISGVLTKNIQYF.

This chain joins TRBV6-5 and TRBJ1-4; 11 bases agree with TRBD1. Germline V gives CDR1 MNHEY, CDR2 SVGAGI. V lost 5 bases to trimming and J lost 5 bases; unmatched junction nucleotides: 1. The CDR3 length is 14 residues. The CDR3 DNA reads as TGTGCCAGCAGTCGGGACAGGGGGAATGAAAAACTGTTTTTT. Amino acids: CASSRDRGNEKLFF.